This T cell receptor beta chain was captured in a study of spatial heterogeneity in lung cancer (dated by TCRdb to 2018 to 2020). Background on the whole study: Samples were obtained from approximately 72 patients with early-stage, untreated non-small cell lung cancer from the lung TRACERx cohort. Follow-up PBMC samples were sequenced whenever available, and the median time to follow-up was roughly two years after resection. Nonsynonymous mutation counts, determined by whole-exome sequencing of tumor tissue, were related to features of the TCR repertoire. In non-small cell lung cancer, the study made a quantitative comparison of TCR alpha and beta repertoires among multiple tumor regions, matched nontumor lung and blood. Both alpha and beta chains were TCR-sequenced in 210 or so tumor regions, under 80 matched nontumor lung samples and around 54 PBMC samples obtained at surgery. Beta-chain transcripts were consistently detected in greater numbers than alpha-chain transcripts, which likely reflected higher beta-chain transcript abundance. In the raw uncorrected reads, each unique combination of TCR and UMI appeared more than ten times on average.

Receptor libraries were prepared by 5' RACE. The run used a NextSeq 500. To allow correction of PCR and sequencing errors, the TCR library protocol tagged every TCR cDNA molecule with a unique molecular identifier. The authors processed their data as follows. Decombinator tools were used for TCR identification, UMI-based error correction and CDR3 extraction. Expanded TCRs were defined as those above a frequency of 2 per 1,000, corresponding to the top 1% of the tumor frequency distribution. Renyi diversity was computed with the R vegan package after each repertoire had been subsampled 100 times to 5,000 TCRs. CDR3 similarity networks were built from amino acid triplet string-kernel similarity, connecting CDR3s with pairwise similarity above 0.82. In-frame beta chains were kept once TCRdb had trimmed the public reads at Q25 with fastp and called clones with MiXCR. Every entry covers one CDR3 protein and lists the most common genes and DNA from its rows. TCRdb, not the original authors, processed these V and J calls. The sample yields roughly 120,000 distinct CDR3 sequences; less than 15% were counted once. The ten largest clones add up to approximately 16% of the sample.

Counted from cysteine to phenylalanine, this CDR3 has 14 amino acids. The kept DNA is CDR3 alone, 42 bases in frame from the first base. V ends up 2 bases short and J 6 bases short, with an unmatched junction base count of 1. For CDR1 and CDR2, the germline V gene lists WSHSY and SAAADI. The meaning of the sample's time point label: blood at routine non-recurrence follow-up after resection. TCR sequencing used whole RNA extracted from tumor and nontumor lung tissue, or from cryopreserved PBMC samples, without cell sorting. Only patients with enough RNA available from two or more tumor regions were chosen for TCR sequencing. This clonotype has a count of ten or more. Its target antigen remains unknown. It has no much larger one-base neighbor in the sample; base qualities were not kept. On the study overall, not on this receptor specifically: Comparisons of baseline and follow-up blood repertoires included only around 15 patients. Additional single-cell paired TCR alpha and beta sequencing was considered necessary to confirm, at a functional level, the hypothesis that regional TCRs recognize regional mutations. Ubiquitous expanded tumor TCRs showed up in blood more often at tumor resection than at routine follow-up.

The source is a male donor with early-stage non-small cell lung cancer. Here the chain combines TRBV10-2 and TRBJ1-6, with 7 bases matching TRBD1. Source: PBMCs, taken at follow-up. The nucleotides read TGCGCCAGCAGTGAGAGACAGGGTAATTCACCCCTCCACTTT. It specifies CASSERQGNSPLHF.